This is a list of T cell receptor beta chains from one sample in a study of cytomegalovirus exposure and HLA in healthy donors. TCRdb keeps only in-frame clones here, not all; method: immunoSEQ multiplex PCR. The sample yields over 85,000 clones, around four fifths seen once. The sequencing input was PBMCs. The source of these receptors is a woman between 55 and 75 years old in good health and CMV-seropositive. CDR3s leave out the opening cysteine and the closing phenylalanine or tryptophan.

cdr3_aa: ASSQGPTSGRGDEQF; v_call: TRBV4-2
cdr3_aa: ASSPAGQGRGQPQH; v_call: TRBV5-1
cdr3_aa: ASSKREIHEQY; v_call: TRBV6-1
cdr3_aa: ASSQRETRLTEQY; v_call: TRBV7-9
cdr3_aa: ASSQVAGGDYEQY; v_call: TRBV4-2
cdr3_aa: ASKETGPRRKLF; v_call: TRBV6-5
cdr3_aa: ASSQPTGGSGELF; v_call: TRBV4-1
cdr3_aa: ASSLGTTNSNQPQH; v_call: TRBV5-1
cdr3_aa: ASRPTGAYGYT; v_call: TRBV5-4
cdr3_aa: ASRTTGKDQH; v_call: TRBV28
cdr3_aa: ASSVAQGDNEKLF; v_call: TRBV9
cdr3_aa: ASSERLAGYNEQF; v_call: TRBV2
cdr3_aa: ASSGGTAPEAF; v_call: TRBV6-6
cdr3_aa: ASSRVGAEQY; v_call: TRBV4-1
cdr3_aa: ASSLQQNSYNEQF; v_call: TRBV5-6
cdr3_aa: ASSLEYGGSGSYEQY; v_call: TRBV5-1
cdr3_aa: ASSPGLAGTYNEQF; v_call: TRBV13
cdr3_aa: ASRRRTGGLYEQF; v_call: TRBV12-2
cdr3_aa: ASSRDSRLDEQF; v_call: TRBV5-4
cdr3_aa: ASNTAGGNYEQY; v_call: TRBV28
cdr3_aa: ASSFRQGDGYT; v_call: TRBV5-6
cdr3_aa: AISDARADEKLF; v_call: TRBV10-3
cdr3_aa: ASRFGGGAHATDTQY; v_call: TRBV12-2
cdr3_aa: SATSGSTDTQY; v_call: TRBV29-1
cdr3_aa: ASSGRNTGGTQY; v_call: TRBV2
cdr3_aa: ASSQVILSSYNSPLH; v_call: TRBV4-1
cdr3_aa: SSSFDIAGEDNEQF; v_call: TRBV7-9
cdr3_aa: ASNQYREKRASYNEQF; v_call: TRBV4-1
cdr3_aa: ATSRIQVQETQY; v_call: TRBV15
cdr3_aa: ASSKGGLALSDTQY; v_call: TRBV21-1
cdr3_aa: ASSVGTGFHEQY; v_call: TRBV9
cdr3_aa: ASSSGQGSEKLF; v_call: TRBV28
cdr3_aa: ASSQKLAGATQY; v_call: TRBV4-2
cdr3_aa: ASSLPSVITDTQY; v_call: TRBV28
cdr3_aa: ASSSSGSSYNEQF; v_call: TRBV9
cdr3_aa: SASQSDTQY; v_call: TRBV20-1
cdr3_aa: ASRPRGNTKEQY; v_call: TRBV6-5
cdr3_aa: ASSPGWSNYGYT; v_call: TRBV27
cdr3_aa: ASSVVASGGTGELF; v_call: TRBV9